This TCR beta chain was captured in a study of patients and donors after allogeneic stem cell transplantation. Each CDR3 protein is one row after TCRdb ran MiXCR on the RT-PCR reads. The sample carries about 160,000 distinct CDR3 sequences, about two fifths recorded once. The CDR3 is 16 amino acids. The germline gives CDR1 SGHTA, CDR2 FQGNSA. Trimming removed 6 bases from V and 0 bases from J, with 16 bases in between. The sequenced sample was blood, either unsorted or a sorted T cell fraction (not recorded which). The receptor was isolated from a human donor who was either an allogeneic HSCT recipient or a stem cell or donor lymphocyte infusion donor (not recorded which). It is not recorded whose cells these are; they may come from a transplant donor. The chain carries TRBV7-2 and TRBJ2-3; D may be TRBD2 (6 bases). The chain's CDR3 is CASSFGGGGSTDTQYF. CDR3 sequence (DNA): TGTGCCAGCAGTTTCGGGGGAGGCGGGAGCACAGATACGCAGTATTTT.